A selection of T cell receptor beta chains follows, all from one sample in a study of long-term antiretroviral therapy in people with HIV. The repertoire was sequenced with immunoSEQ multiplex PCR; TCRdb's copy has only in-frame clones and lacks some. The sample shows about 33,000 clones, approximately 96% of them seen only once. Material: unsorted PBMCs, obtained 6.6 years after starting antiretroviral therapy. The source of these receptors is a man aged 30 to 45 with HIV. Each CDR3 is given with its conserved first and last residue. The order of the fields is J gene, V gene, CDR3 protein.

j_gene: TRBJ2-2
v_gene: TRBV14
CDR3aa: CASSQEATGELFF

j_gene: TRBJ2-1
v_gene: TRBV19
CDR3aa: CASSRAGAGGRNEQFF

j_gene: TRBJ2-7
v_gene: TRBV5-1
CDR3aa: CASSPRQGGYEQYF

j_gene: TRBJ1-5
v_gene: TRBV19
CDR3aa: CASSIGGWGVNQPQHF

j_gene: TRBJ1-2
v_gene: TRBV6-1
CDR3aa: CASSEVGGADGYTF

j_gene: TRBJ1-2
v_gene: TRBV4-3
CDR3aa: CASSQDWGTAGLGYTF

j_gene: TRBJ2-4
v_gene: TRBV27
CDR3aa: CASSGGNIQYF

j_gene: TRBJ1-4
v_gene: TRBV6-1
CDR3aa: CALRGGYEKLFF

j_gene: TRBJ2-1
v_gene: TRBV27
CDR3aa: CASSLSNHNEQFF

j_gene: TRBJ2-7
v_gene: TRBV18
CDR3aa: CASSPGVSSYEQYF

j_gene: TRBJ2-7
v_gene: TRBV4-2
CDR3aa: CASSPGQGGEQYF

j_gene: TRBJ1-2
v_gene: TRBV4-3
CDR3aa: CASSQDKIAGTIGYTF

j_gene: TRBJ2-4
v_gene: TRBV5-6
CDR3aa: CASSLGSRGAKNIQYF

j_gene: TRBJ2-2
v_gene: TRBV9
CDR3aa: CASRGTGSNTGELFF

j_gene: TRBJ2-7
v_gene: TRBV6-5
CDR3aa: CAIQQREIYEQYF

j_gene: TRBJ1-2
v_gene: TRBV7-9
CDR3aa: CASSPGTAYGYTF

j_gene: TRBJ2-1
v_gene: TRBV25-1
CDR3aa: CASRARVFGLDEQFF

j_gene: TRBJ2-2
v_gene: TRBV25-1
CDR3aa: CATGGVTGFSNTGELFF

j_gene: TRBJ2-1
v_gene: TRBV30
CDR3aa: CAWGGRARSYNEQFF

j_gene: TRBJ1-1
v_gene: TRBV19
CDR3aa: CASSREGNTEAFF

j_gene: TRBJ2-5
v_gene: TRBV4-2
CDR3aa: CASSLGSGEETQYF

j_gene: TRBJ1-1
v_gene: TRBV20-1
CDR3aa: CSARDRSLSF

j_gene: TRBJ2-7
v_gene: TRBV28
CDR3aa: CASSLFRVPYEQYF

j_gene: TRBJ1-4
v_gene: TRBV4-2
CDR3aa: CASSQGTLENEKLFF

j_gene: TRBJ2-1
v_gene: TRBV7-9
CDR3aa: CASSLGPGLYNEQFF

j_gene: TRBJ1-2
v_gene: TRBV29-1
CDR3aa: CSVRRTGRDYYGYTF

j_gene: TRBJ1-2
v_gene: TRBV10-3
CDR3aa: CAIHPDSLQNYYGYTF

j_gene: TRBJ2-3
v_gene: TRBV9
CDR3aa: CASSAPTGEGADTQYF

j_gene: TRBJ2-3
v_gene: TRBV7-8
CDR3aa: CASSLSGGVGTDTQYF

j_gene: TRBJ1-5
v_gene: TRBV4-1
CDR3aa: CASSRGGVNQPQHF

j_gene: TRBJ2-3
v_gene: TRBV4-1
CDR3aa: CASSQETSGGSDTQYF

j_gene: TRBJ1-1
v_gene: TRBV9
CDR3aa: CASSEAPGGTEKYEAFF

j_gene: TRBJ2-3
v_gene: TRBV7-6
CDR3aa: CASSLSGRADTQYF

j_gene: TRBJ1-6
v_gene: TRBV19
CDR3aa: CASTGKSSYNSPLHF

j_gene: TRBJ2-3
v_gene: TRBV19
CDR3aa: CASSSFHPPAITDTQYF

j_gene: TRBJ2-7
v_gene: TRBV5-6
CDR3aa: CASSLEGLANYEQYF

j_gene: TRBJ2-7
v_gene: TRBV2
CDR3aa: CASSPHSRYEQYF

j_gene: TRBJ2-5
v_gene: TRBV5-1
CDR3aa: CASSLLRGEETQYF